Sequencing of this T cell receptor beta chain was carried out in a study of early T cells in non-severe SARS-CoV-2 infection. The wider study: Bulk RNA from unsorted whole blood was sequenced; chains were unpaired. Study results and limitations: VDJdb-based matching was biased toward anti-spike CD8 responses and missed private and CD4 specificities.

Germline V gene lookup returns CDR1 SQVTM and CDR2 ANQGSEA. The CDR3 consists of 12 residues. Trimming took 4 bases from V and 3 from J, leaving 7 bases between them. The library protocol tagged individual cDNA molecules with unique molecular identifiers. TCRdb reanalysed the 5' RACE reads using MiXCR and keeps one entry per CDR3 protein. Of 25,000 to 30,000 distinct CDR3 sequences listed, around 5% were seen once; the top ten hold 4.5%. In this sample, this clonotype turned up many times. Its specificity is not known. V usage is TRBV29-1 and J usage is TRBJ1-3; D not resolved. The sample comprised whole blood. The receptor was isolated from an adult who was a healthcare worker with PCR-confirmed SARS-CoV-2 infection or an uninfected control (not recorded which). The CDR3 sequence is CSVAGSGNTIYF. The CDR3 coding sequence is TGCAGCGTTGCAGGTAGTGGAAACACCATATATTTT.